The TCR beta chain under discussion was sequenced for a study of shared clonotypes between healthy human individuals. Study-level background: Those who served as donors were a couple of women and a few men between the ages of 18 and 49. The plates for each donor numbered three CD4 naive, three CD4 memory, two CD8 naive and one CD8 memory.

CDR1 is MNHEY and CDR2 is SMNVEV in the germline V gene (reference sequence). This CDR3 region has 15 residues. This clone appeared a single time. At one of its ends the junction is not consistent with the germline gene, which may arise from a read error. In the sorted-subset replicate PCRs, approximately 200 ng DNA, around 30,000 T cell genomes, was used. Clones were sequenced by immunoSEQ multiplex PCR, and TCRdb holds only the in-frame ones, with some missing. This table has around 2,100,000 clones, about 94% appearing once. Naive CD8 cells comprised CD45RO-negative, CCR7-positively selected cells, excluding terminally differentiated effector memory CD45RA+ cells.

The chain carries TRBV27 and TRBJ2-7; 9 bases are shared with TRBD1. The clonotype was recovered from a man aged 18 to 30 in good health. What was sequenced was naive CD8+ T cells sorted from blood. The chain's CDR3 is CASSAQGAISHEQYF. DNA for the CDR3: TGTGCCAGCAGTGCACAGGGGGCTATCTCCCACGAGCAGTACTTC.